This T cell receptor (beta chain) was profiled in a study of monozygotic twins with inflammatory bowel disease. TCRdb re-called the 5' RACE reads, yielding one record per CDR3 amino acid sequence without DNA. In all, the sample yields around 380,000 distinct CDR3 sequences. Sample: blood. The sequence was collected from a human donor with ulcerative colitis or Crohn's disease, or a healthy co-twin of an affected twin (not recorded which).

The CDR3 region is CRATRGPETQYF. J is TRBJ2-5 and V is TRBV20-1; the TCRdb D gene call, TRBD2, has no DNA to confirm it. This CDR3 contains 12 residues. In germline, CDR1 is DFQATT, CDR2 SNEGSKA (reference sequence).